These 24 T cell receptor beta chains originate from one sample sequenced in a study of human thymus T cells. Resections removed during corrective heart surgery provided the thymus tissue used. Sequencing used immunoSEQ multiplex PCR; TCRdb keeps in-frame clones, though not all of them. Among 120,000 or so clones listed, around 94% were seen once. The source material was thymus tissue. These TCRs come from a boy younger than two with a congenital heart defect but otherwise immunologically healthy.

The chain combines TRBV4-2 with TRBJ2-4, with 9 bases fitting TRBD2. Germline lookup yields CDR1 LGHNA and CDR2 YNFKEQ. The V and J ends lost 0 bases and 2 bases, in that order; junction bases with no gene match: 5. The CDR3 runs to 17 residues. CDR3 in amino acids: CASSQDPAGGTKNIQYF. The CDR3 DNA reads TGTGCCAGCAGCCAAGATCCAGCGGGGGGAACCAAAAACATTCAGTACTTC.

The chain joins TRBV28 to TRBJ2-5; 10 bases align to TRBD2. Germline CDR1 is MDHEN and CDR2 is SYDVKM. Germline trimming cut 0 bases from V and 0 bases from J; bases unmatched to any gene: 4. CDR3 size: 17 residues. This chain's CDR3 is CASSLCRLAGDQETQYF. CDR3 DNA sequence: TGTGCCAGCAGTTTATGCCGACTAGCGGGTGACCAAGAGACCCAGTACTTC.

The V gene is TRBV4-1, the J gene TRBJ2-5; no reliable D call. From germline, CDR1 is MGHRA and CDR2 YSYEKL. The V end was cut by 0 bases, the J end by 0 bases, with 14 bases between. This CDR3 is 17 amino acids long. Here the CDR3 DNA reads TGCGCCAGCAGCCAAGAGCCGTTGCCGAAAAACCAAGAGACCCAGTACTTC. Translating it yields CASSQEPLPKNQETQYF.

The rearrangement links TRBV5-1 to TRBJ2-1; 7 bases line up with TRBD1. Germline CDR1 SGHRS, CDR2 YFSETQ. CDR3 size: 16 residues. V lost 4 bases to trimming and J lost 4 bases; unmatched junction nucleotides: 11. The CDR3 DNA follows: TGCGCCAGCAGCCTTCGGGACAGAACTCTTTACAATGAGCAGTTCTTC. It codes for CASSLRDRTLYNEQFF.

The CDR3 DNA is TGTGCCAGCAGCCAAGTTAGTTTATCTGAGCAGGAGACCCAGTACTTC. It codes for CASSQVSLSEQETQYF. The chain links TRBV4-2 to TRBJ2-5; no definite D call. The CDR3 sequence is 16 residues long. Trimming took off 1 base at V and 5 bases at J, with 17 bases between the two ends. Germline V gene data show CDR1 as LGHNA and CDR2 as YNFKEQ.

The chain is built from TRBV28 and TRBJ2-3; TRBD2 aligns across 9 bases. Germline V gene sequence: CDR1 MDHEN, CDR2 SYDVKM. Trimming at V came to 6 bases and at J to 2 bases, leaving 3 bases not matched to a gene. CDR3 length: 14 amino acids. The CDR3 region is CASRGGGATDTQYF. The CDR3 DNA follows: TGTGCCAGCAGGGGCGGGGGGGCCACAGATACGCAGTATTTT.

The chain links TRBV5-1 to TRBJ1-2; D gene ambiguous. V lost 6 bases to trimming and J lost 3 bases, with 15 bases between them. Germline CDR1 and CDR2: SGHRS and YFSETQ. This CDR3 has 14 residues. The CDR3 bases are TGCGCCAGCACGCAACAAGCAGGCGACTATGGCTACACCTTC. Its protein product is CASTQQAGDYGYTF.

The chain links TRBV5-6 to TRBJ1-3; D is perhaps TRBD1 (6 bases). The CDR3 consists of 17 residues. Germline V gives CDR1 SGHDT, CDR2 YYEEEE. The V end lost 4 bases, the J end lost 4 bases, and 21 bases lay between the germline ends. The CDR3 DNA reads TGTGCCAGCAGCCTTGCAGGCCGGTGCGGACAGGGAAACACCATATATTTT. It translates to CASSLAGRCGQGNTIYF.

The J gene is TRBJ1-2, the V gene TRBV30; no clear D. Trimming cost V 5 bases and J 3 bases, with 13 bases left between them. The CDR3 runs to 13 residues. Germline lookup yields CDR1 GTSNPN and CDR2 SVGIG (reference sequence). CDR3: CAWGLPSDYGYTF. For the CDR3, the DNA is TGTGCCTGGGGACTCCCTTCGGACTATGGCTACACCTTC.

The chain recombines TRBV11-1 with TRBJ2-2; D gene unclear. The CDR3 has 14 amino acids. Trimming removed 5 bases at V and 6 bases at J, with 13 bases between. The germline gives CDR1 SGHAT, CDR2 FQDESV (reference sequence). This chain's CDR3 is CASSPLRDPGELFF. The DNA for the CDR3 is TGTGCCAGCAGCCCCCTCCGCGACCCCGGGGAGCTGTTTTTT.

The rearrangement links TRBV4-2 to TRBJ2-1; D remains ambiguous. V was pared by 0 bases and J by 7 bases, with 7 bases between. The CDR3 has 13 amino acids. CDR1 LGHNA and CDR2 YNFKEQ come from the germline V gene. The CDR3 sequence: CASSQDSLNEQFF. CDR3 in DNA: TGTGCCAGCAGCCAAGATAGTCTGAATGAGCAGTTCTTC.

In nucleotides, the CDR3 is TGCAGTGCTAGGTCCGTAGATACGCAGTATTTT. It is translated as CSARSVDTQYF. The chain employs TRBV20-1 and TRBJ2-3; no clear D gene. The V and J ends lost 3 bases and 5 bases respectively, with 6 bases between them. This CDR3 region has 11 residues. The germline V gene encodes CDR1 DFQATT and CDR2 SNEGSKA (reference sequence).

The chain joins TRBV28 to TRBJ1-1; no definite D call. The germline V gene has CDR1 MDHEN and CDR2 SYDVKM. V gave up 3 bases and J gave up 1 base, with 12 bases separating them. The CDR3 is made up of 15 amino acids. The DNA for the CDR3 is TGTGCCAGCAGTTTTCGGGTCCCAGAGAACACTGAAGCTTTCTTT. It encodes CASSFRVPENTEAFF.

For the CDR3, the DNA is TGTGCCATCAGCGCTTCCGGCCCAAGCTCGTACCAAGAGACCCAGTACTTC. It is translated as CAISASGPSSYQETQYF. This chain links TRBV10-3 with TRBJ2-5; no definite D call. V was clipped by 6 bases and J by 0 bases, with 20 bases between them. Germline V gene data show CDR1 as ENHRY and CDR2 as SYGVKD. This CDR3 region has 17 residues.

The chain joins TRBV6-1 to TRBJ1-2, with 8 bases identical to TRBD1. The V segment lost 4 bases and the J segment 2 bases; nucleotides outside the gene matches: 9. Germline assignment: CDR1 MNHNS and CDR2 SASEGT. This CDR3 spans 16 amino acids. This chain's CDR3 is CASSGRTGQANYGYTF. The CDR3 DNA is TGTGCCAGCAGTGGTAGGACAGGGCAGGCGAACTATGGCTACACCTTC.

The chain links TRBV11-2 to TRBJ1-4; 8 bases match TRBD1. Germline assignment: CDR1 SGHAT and CDR2 FQNNGV. Trimming cost V 1 base and J 8 bases; bases outside gene matches: 15. The CDR3 covers 18 residues. CDR3 region: CASSLAATGVPSGEKLFF. DNA for the CDR3: TGTGCCAGCAGCTTAGCCGCGACAGGGGTCCCTTCAGGGGAAAAACTGTTTTTT.

V usage is TRBV6-1 and J usage is TRBJ1-5; possibly TRBD1 for D (6 bases). V lost 8 bases, J lost 11 bases, and 22 bases lay in between. This CDR3 is 14 amino acids long. The germline V gene encodes CDR1 MNHNS and CDR2 SASEGT. The CDR3 spells CASVDSRGPKAQHF. CDR3 DNA sequence: TGTGCCAGCGTGGACAGTAGGGGCCCTAAGGCCCAGCATTTT.

The V gene is TRBV4-3, the J gene TRBJ2-7, with 12 bases lining up with TRBD2. The CDR3 runs 18 residues. CDR1 is LGHNA and CDR2 is YSLEER in the germline V gene. Germline trimming cut 4 bases from V and 0 bases from J; bases unmatched to any gene: 10. CDR3 residues: CASSPKKTSGGVSYEQYF. In DNA, the CDR3 is TGCGCCAGCAGCCCAAAAAAGACTAGCGGGGGAGTCTCCTACGAGCAGTACTTC.

J is TRBJ1-1 and V is TRBV20-1; D might be TRBD1 (5 bases). The germline CDR1 and CDR2 sequences are DFQATT and SNEGSKA (reference sequence). Between the trimmed V and J ends, which lost 3 bases and 5 bases, there was a span of 7 bases. The length of the CDR3 is 11 residues. This chain's CDR3 is CSASGATEAFF. The CDR3 DNA reads as TGCAGTGCTAGTGGGGCAACTGAAGCTTTCTTT.

The chain recombines TRBV6-1 with TRBJ2-5; D unclear. Deletions cut 4 bases from V and 3 bases from J, with 9 bases between. The CDR3 covers 13 residues. Germline V gene sequence: CDR1 MNHNS, CDR2 SASEGT. CDR3: CASSGRVEETQYF. In nucleotides, the CDR3 is TGTGCCAGCAGTGGACGGGTTGAAGAGACCCAGTACTTC.

V is TRBV15 and J is TRBJ2-1; TRBD1 matches 7 bases. CDR3 length: 15 residues. Germline loops: CDR1 LNHNV, CDR2 YYDKDF (reference sequence). The ends lost 4 bases at V and 5 bases at J; junction bases unmatched: 8. This CDR3 is CATSTLTGAHNEQFF. CDR3 coding DNA: TGTGCCACCAGCACTTTAACAGGGGCCCACAATGAGCAGTTCTTC.

The chain uses TRBV30 and TRBJ2-3, with 12 nucleotides matching TRBD2. The V and J ends lost 0 bases and 2 bases, in that order; junction bases with no gene match: 6. The CDR3 totals 17 residues. Germline values: CDR1 GTSNPN, CDR2 SVGIG (reference sequence). The CDR3 spells CAWSVLRTSGNTDTQYF. In nucleotides, the CDR3 is TGTGCCTGGAGTGTCCTCAGGACTAGCGGGAACACAGATACGCAGTATTTT. The full variable domain, its missing parts supplied by reference TRBV30 and TRBJ2-3, is SQTIHQWPATLVQPVGSPLSLECTVEGTSNPNLYWYRQAAGRGLQLLFYSVGIGQISSEVPQNLSASRPQDRQFILSSKKLLLSDSGFYLCAWSVLRTSGNTDTQYFGPGTRLTVL.

This clone occurred once. J is TRBJ2-3 and V is TRBV4-1; 12 nucleotides match TRBD2. This CDR3 is built from 19 residues. The ends lost 0 bases at V and 5 bases at J; junction bases unmatched: 12. CDR1 is MGHRA and CDR2 is YSYEKL in the germline V gene. CDR3 in DNA: TGCGCCAGCAGCCAAGATTATTCGATAGAACTAGCGGGGGGAGATACGCAGTATTTT. Its protein is CASSQDYSIELAGGDTQYF.

This chain joins TRBV28 and TRBJ1-1, with 7 bases matching TRBD1. CDR1 is MDHEN, CDR2 SYDVKM, per germline. The J segment lost 1 base and the V segment lost 6 bases, leaving 14 bases of the junction unmatched. This CDR3 comprises 17 residues. This chain's CDR3 is CASSLRWDSSSNTEAFF. Here the CDR3 DNA reads TGTGCCAGCAGCCTTAGGTGGGACAGCTCTTCGAACACTGAAGCTTTCTTT.